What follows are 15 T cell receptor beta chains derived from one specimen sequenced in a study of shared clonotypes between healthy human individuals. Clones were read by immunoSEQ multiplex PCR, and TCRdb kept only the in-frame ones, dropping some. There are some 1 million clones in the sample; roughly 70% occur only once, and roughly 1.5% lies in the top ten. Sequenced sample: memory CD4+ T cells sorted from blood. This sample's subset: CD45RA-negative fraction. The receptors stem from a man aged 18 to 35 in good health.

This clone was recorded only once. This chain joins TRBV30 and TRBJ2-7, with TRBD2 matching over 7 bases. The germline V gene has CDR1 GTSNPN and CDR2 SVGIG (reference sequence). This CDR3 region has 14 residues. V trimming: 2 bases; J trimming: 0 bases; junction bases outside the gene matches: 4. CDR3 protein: CAWSIGGSSYEQYF. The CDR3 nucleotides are TGTGCCTGGAGTATTGGCGGGAGCTCCTACGAGCAGTACTTC.

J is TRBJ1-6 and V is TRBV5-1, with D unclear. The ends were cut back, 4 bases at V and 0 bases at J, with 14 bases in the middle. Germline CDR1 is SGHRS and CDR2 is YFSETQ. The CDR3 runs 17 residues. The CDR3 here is CASSPYGSSSYNSPLHF. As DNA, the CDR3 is TGCGCCAGCAGCCCCTACGGATCTTCCTCCTATAATTCACCCCTCCACTTT.

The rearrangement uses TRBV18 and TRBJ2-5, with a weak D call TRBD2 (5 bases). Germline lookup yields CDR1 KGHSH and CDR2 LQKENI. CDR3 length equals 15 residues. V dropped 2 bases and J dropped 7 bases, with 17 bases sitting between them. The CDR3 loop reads CASSPSRDSKGTQYF. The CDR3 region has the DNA TGTGCCAGCTCACCATCGAGGGATAGTAAGGGGACCCAGTACTTC.

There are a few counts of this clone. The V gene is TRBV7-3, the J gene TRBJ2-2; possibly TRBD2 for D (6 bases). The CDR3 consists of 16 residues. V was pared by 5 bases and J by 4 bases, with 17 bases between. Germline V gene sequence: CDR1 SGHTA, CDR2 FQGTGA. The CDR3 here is CASSEMAGFGTGELFF. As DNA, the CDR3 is TGTGCCAGCAGCGAAATGGCGGGGTTCGGCACCGGGGAGCTGTTTTTT.

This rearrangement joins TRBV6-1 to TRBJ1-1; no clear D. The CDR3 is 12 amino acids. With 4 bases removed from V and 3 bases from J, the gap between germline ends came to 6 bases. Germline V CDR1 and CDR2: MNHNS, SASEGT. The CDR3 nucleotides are TGTGCCAGCAGTGGACACTACACTGAAGCTTTCTTT. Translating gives CASSGHYTEAFF.

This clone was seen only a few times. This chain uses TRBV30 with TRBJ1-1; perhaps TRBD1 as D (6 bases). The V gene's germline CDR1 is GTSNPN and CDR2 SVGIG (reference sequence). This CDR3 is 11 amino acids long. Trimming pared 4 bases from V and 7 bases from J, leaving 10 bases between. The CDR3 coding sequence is TGTGCCTGGACCGACAGGATTGAAGCTTTCTTT. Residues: CAWTDRIEAFF.

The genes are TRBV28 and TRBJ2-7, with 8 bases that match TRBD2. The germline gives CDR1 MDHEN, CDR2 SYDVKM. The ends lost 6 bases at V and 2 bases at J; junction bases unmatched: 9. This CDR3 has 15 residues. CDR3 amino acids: CASSLMGGGTYEQYF. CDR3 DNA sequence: TGTGCCAGCAGCCTTATGGGCGGGGGGACCTACGAGCAGTACTTC.

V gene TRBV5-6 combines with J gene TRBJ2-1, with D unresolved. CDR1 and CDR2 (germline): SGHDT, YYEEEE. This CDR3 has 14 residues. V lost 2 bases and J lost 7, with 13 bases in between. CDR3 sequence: CASSFPARINEQFF. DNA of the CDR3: TGTGCCAGCAGCTTCCCCGCGCGGATTAATGAGCAGTTCTTC.

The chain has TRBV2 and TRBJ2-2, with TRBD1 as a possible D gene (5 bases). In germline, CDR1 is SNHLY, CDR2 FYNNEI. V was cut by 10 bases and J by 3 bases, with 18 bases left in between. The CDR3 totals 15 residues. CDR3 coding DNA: TGTGCCATTCCAACAGGCCCCCGGGACACCGGGGAGCTGTTTTTT. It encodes CAIPTGPRDTGELFF.

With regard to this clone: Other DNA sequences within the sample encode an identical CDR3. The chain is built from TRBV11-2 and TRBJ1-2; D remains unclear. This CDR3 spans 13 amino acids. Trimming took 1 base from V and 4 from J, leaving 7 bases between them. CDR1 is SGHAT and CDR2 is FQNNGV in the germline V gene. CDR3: CASSLAGSYGYTF. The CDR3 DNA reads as TGTGCCAGCAGCTTAGCCGGGAGCTATGGCTACACCTTC.

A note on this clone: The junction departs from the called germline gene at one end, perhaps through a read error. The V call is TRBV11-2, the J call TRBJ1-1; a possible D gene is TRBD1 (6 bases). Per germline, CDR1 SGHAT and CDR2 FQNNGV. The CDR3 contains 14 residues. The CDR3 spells CASSQRGGSTEAFF. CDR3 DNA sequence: TGCGCCAGCAGCCAGAGAGGGGGAAGCACTGAAGCTTTCTTT.

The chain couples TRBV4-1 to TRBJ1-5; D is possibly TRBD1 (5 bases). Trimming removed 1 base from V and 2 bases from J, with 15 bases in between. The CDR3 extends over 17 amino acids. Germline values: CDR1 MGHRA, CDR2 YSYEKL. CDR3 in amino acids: CASSQGRQGRRNQPQHF. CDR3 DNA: TGCGCCAGCAGCCAAGGAAGGCAGGGTCGACGCAATCAGCCCCAGCATTTT.

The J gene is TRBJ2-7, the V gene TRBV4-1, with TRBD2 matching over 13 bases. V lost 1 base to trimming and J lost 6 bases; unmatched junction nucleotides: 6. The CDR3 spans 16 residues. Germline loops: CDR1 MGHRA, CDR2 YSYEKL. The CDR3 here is CASSQATSGRPLEQYF. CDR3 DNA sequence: TGCGCCAGCAGCCAAGCGACTAGCGGGAGGCCGCTCGAGCAGTACTTC.

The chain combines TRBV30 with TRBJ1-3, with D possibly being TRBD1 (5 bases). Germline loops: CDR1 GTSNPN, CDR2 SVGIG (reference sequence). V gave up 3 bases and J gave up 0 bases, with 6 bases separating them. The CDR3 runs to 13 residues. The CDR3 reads CAWRGTSGNTIYF. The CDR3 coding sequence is TGTGCCTGGAGGGGGACCTCTGGAAACACCATATATTTT.

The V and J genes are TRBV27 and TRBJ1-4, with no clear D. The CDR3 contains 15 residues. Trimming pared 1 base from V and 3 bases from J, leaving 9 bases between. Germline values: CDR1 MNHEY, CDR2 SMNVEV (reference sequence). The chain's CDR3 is CASSLFRTANEKLFF. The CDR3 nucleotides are TGTGCCAGCAGTTTATTTCGGACGGCTAATGAAAAACTGTTTTTT.